This TCR beta chain stems from a study of shared clonotypes between healthy human individuals. The CDR3 has 14 amino acids. Between the trimmed V and J ends, which lost 6 bases and 2 bases, there was a span of 12 bases. The germline V gene has CDR1 MNHNY and CDR2 SVGAGI (reference sequence). About this clone: What it binds is not known.

Whole-study findings and limits: A handful of donors showed sharing of around 5% of naive CD4 clonotypes.

TCRdb keeps only in-frame clones here, not all; method: immunoSEQ multiplex PCR. The sample lists over 2 million clones, about 95% seen once, with more than 0.95% in the top ten. CD45RO negativity and positive selection for CCR7 defined naive CD8 cells, a population that excluded terminally differentiated effector memory CD45RA+ cells. The chain recombines TRBV6-6 with TRBJ2-3; perhaps TRBD1 as D (6 bases). This clonotype was sampled from a man between 18 and 35 years old in good health. Sequenced material: naive CD8+ T cells sorted from blood. CDR3 region: CASRWTASTDTQYF. The CDR3 bases are TGTGCCAGCAGATGGACAGCCTCCACAGATACGCAGTATTTT.